The rows below give T cell receptor beta chains drawn from one sample of a study of cytomegalovirus exposure and HLA in healthy donors. Method: immunoSEQ multiplex PCR; TCRdb's copy keeps in-frame clones and lacks some. In the table there are some 140,000 clones, roughly nine tenths of which are singletons. Specimen: PBMCs. Receptors originate from a man aged 18 to 35 in good health and CMV-seronegative. Both conserved end residues are trimmed from each CDR3.

v_gene	j_gene	len	CDR3aa
TRBV29-1	TRBJ2-1	12	SVDHWDRSNEQF
TRBV2	TRBJ2-2	15	ASRGGTGVLVTGELF
TRBV6-1	TRBJ2-7	13	ASTKVRDRSYEQY
TRBV11-3	TRBJ2-2	13	ASSMDRGEAGELF
TRBV6-5	TRBJ1-4	13	ASGDRDRGNEKLF
TRBV13	TRBJ2-2	16	ASSLGLPGQGRTGELF
TRBV29-1	TRBJ1-2	12	SVEGRGLDYGYT
TRBV19	TRBJ1-5	12	ATQKQGWGQPQH
TRBV18	TRBJ2-5	13	ASSPYGDRKETQY
TRBV9	TRBJ2-7	14	ASSNRQGVGSYEQY
TRBV14	TRBJ2-5	10	ASGITGETQY